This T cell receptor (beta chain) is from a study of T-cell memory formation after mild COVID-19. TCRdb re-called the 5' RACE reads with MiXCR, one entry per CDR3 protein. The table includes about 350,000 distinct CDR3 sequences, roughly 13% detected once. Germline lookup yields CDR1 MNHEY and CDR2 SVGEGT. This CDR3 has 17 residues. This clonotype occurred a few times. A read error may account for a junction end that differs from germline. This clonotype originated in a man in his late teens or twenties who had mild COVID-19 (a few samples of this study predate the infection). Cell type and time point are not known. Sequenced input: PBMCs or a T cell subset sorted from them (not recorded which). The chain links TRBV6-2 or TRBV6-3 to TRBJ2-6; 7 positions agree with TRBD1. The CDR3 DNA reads TGTGCCAGCTGTTATTCGGTCAGGACAGGTTCGACCAACGTCCTGACTTTC. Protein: CASCYSVRTGSTNVLTF.